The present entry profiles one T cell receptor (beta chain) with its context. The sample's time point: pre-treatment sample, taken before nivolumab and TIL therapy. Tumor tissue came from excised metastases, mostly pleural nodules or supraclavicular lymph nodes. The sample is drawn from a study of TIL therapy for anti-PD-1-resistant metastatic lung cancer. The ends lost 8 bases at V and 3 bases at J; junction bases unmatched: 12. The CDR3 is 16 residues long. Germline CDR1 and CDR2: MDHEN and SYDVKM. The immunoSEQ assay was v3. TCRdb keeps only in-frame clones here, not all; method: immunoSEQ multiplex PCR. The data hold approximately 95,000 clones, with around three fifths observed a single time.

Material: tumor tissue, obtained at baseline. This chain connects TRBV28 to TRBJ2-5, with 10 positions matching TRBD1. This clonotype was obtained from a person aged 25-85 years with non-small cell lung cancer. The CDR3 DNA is TGTGCCAGCGGAAAGGGACAGGGGAAGGGGGAAGAGACCCAGTACTTC. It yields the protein CASGKGQGKGEETQYF.